Below, 7 T cell receptor beta chains from the same sample are listed, as sequenced in a study of control samples from healthy donors and cancer patients. Using immunoSEQ multiplex PCR, the repertoire was profiled, and TCRdb retains in-frame clones only, with some absent. The sample lists about 70,000 clones, about 80% occurring once. Sequencing used PBMCs. Receptors were obtained from a woman aged 45-65 years with lung cancer.

The V gene is TRBV7-9, the J gene TRBJ2-3; the match to TRBD1 covers 8 bases. The germline V gene encodes CDR1 SEHNR and CDR2 FQNEAQ (reference sequence). The length of the CDR3 is 16 residues. V shed 5 bases, J shed 2 bases, and the junction held 9 bases outside the gene matches. The CDR3 here is CASSPHRDRFTDTQYF. The CDR3 bases are TGTGCCAGCAGCCCGCACCGGGACAGGTTCACAGATACGCAGTATTTT.

V gene TRBV5-1 combines with J gene TRBJ2-5; D remains ambiguous. Trimming stripped 0 bases from V and 4 bases from J, with 7 bases between. This CDR3 has 13 residues. Germline V gene sequence: CDR1 SGHRS, CDR2 YFSETQ. The CDR3 reads CASSLAGLETQYF. The CDR3 DNA reads as TGCGCCAGCAGCTTGGCCGGGCTAGAGACCCAGTACTTC. The full variable domain, in which reference TRBV5-1 and TRBJ2-5 provide the parts outside the CDR3, is KAGVTQTPRYLIKTRGQQVTLSCSPISGHRSVSWYQQTPGQGLQFLFEYFSETQRNKGNFPGRFSGRQFSNSRSEMNVSTLELGDSALYLCASSLAGLETQYFGPGTRLLVL.

The gene calls are TRBV19 and TRBJ1-1, with a possible D match to TRBD1 (5 bases). The CDR3 totals 13 residues. The germline V gene encodes CDR1 LNHDA and CDR2 SQIVND (reference sequence). V dropped 2 bases and J dropped 5 bases, with 9 bases sitting between them. The CDR3 bases are TGTGCCAGTAGTATAATGGGGGAGACTGAAGCTTTCTTT. Translation gives CASSIMGETEAFF.

The rearrangement uses TRBV19 and TRBJ2-1; 9 bases are a match to TRBD1. The CDR3 extends over 16 amino acids. CDR1 is LNHDA, CDR2 SQIVND, per germline (reference sequence). Trimming removed 1 base from V and 6 bases from J; junction bases left unmatched: 7. The CDR3 nucleotides read TGTGCCAGTAGTATAGGGAGGGACAGGGTGACCAATGAGCAGTTCTTC. It encodes CASSIGRDRVTNEQFF.

The gene calls are TRBV11-3 and TRBJ2-1; D remains unclear. CDR1 and CDR2 (germline): SGHNT, YENEEA. V was trimmed by 1 base and J by 0 bases, leaving 7 bases between them. This CDR3 has 15 amino acids. CDR3 sequence (DNA): TGTGCCAGCAGCTTAGGGGCAGGCTCCTACAATGAGCAGTTCTTC. This encodes CASSLGAGSYNEQFF.

The chain joins TRBV19 to TRBJ1-2; 7 nucleotides match TRBD1. Germline V gene lookup returns CDR1 LNHDA and CDR2 SQIVND (reference sequence). The CDR3 is 14 amino acids. The junction had 8 bases not matched to a gene; V was cut back by 6 bases and J by 4 bases. CDR3 in amino acids: CASSQPGQSYGYTF. The CDR3 DNA is TGTGCCAGTAGCCAGCCGGGACAGAGCTATGGCTACACCTTC.

The rearrangement uses TRBV7-9 and TRBJ1-1; D ambiguous. Germline V gene sequence: CDR1 SEHNR, CDR2 FQNEAQ (reference sequence). Trimming took off 1 base at V and 11 bases at J, with 14 bases between the two ends. The CDR3 is 13 residues long. As DNA, the CDR3 is TGTGCCAGCAGCTTAGTGGTGGGGTCGGACGCTTTCTTT. It translates to CASSLVVGSDAFF. The full variable domain, its missing parts supplied by reference TRBV7-9 and TRBJ1-1, is DTGVSQNPRHKITKRGQNVTFRCDPISEHNRLYWYRQTLGQGPEFLTYFQNEAQLEKSRLLSDRFSAERPKGSFSTLEIQRTEQGDSAMYLCASSLVVGSDAFFGQGTRLTVV.